The rows below give T cell receptor beta chains drawn from one sample of a study of identical twins. TCRdb re-analysed the 5' RACE reads in MiXCR, keeping a single row per CDR3 protein. Of about 570,000 distinct CDR3 sequences in the sample, more than 9% were seen once. The same sample was also used in a study of yellow fever vaccine responses in identical twins.

Specimen: PBMCs. Source of these receptors: a woman aged 18-29 years in good health. CDR3s include the opening cysteine and the closing phenylalanine or tryptophan. A D gene is named only where the DNA matches it firmly. For some rows the clone size is stated as once, few or many, or as a class when expanded; others skip it.

TRBV15	many	TRBJ2-1	TRBD1	CATSSRTGDYNEQFF	TGTGCCACCAGCTCCCGGACAGGGGACTACAATGAGCAGTTCTTC
TRBV11-2	NA	TRBJ2-4	TRBD2	CASSLGRGGRNIQYF	TGTGCCAGCAGCTTAGGTCGGGGGGGAAGAAACATTCAGTACTTC
TRBV29-1	many	TRBJ1-1	NA	CSVVRHPEAFF	TGCAGCGTTGTGCGTCATCCTGAAGCTTTCTTT
TRBV28	few	TRBJ2-1	NA	CASSLGWGGENNEQFF	TGTGCCAGCAGTTTAGGGTGGGGCGGGGAAAACAATGAGCAGTTCTTC
TRBV5-5	few	TRBJ1-5	NA	CASRAENGAGQPQHF	TGTGCCAGCAGGGCGGAGAATGGGGCAGGGCAGCCCCAGCATTTT
TRBV6-2/TRBV6-3	NA	TRBJ2-3	NA	CASSYSGVTDTQYF	TGTGCCAGCAGTTATAGTGGGGTAACAGATACGCAGTATTTT
TRBV7-9	few	TRBJ2-7	TRBD2	CASSLGTSFNEQYF	TGTGCCAGCAGCTTAGGGACTAGCTTCAACGAGCAGTACTTC
TRBV29-1	many	TRBJ2-1	NA	CSVEVGRGAPNEQFF	TGCAGCGTTGAAGTTGGCCGGGGTGCCCCCAATGAGCAGTTCTTC
TRBV6-1	once	TRBJ2-5	NA	CASSERGGQGLIGAQETQYF	TGTGCCAGCAGTGAACGGGGAGGACAGGGACTAATTGGGGCACAAGAGACCCAGTACTTC
TRBV6-5	many	TRBJ2-3	NA	CASSYSSRGDTQYF	TGTGCCAGCAGTTACTCGAGTAGGGGAGATACGCAGTATTTT
TRBV12-3/TRBV12-4	many	TRBJ2-2	TRBD2	CASSRGGDTGELFF	TGTGCCAGCAGCCGCGGGGGGGACACCGGGGAGCTGTTTTTT
TRBV5-1	many	TRBJ1-1	TRBD1	CASSFTGDTEAFF	TGTGCCAGCAGTTTTACAGGGGACACTGAAGCTTTCTTT
TRBV20-1	NA	TRBJ2-2	NA	CSARARQNTGELFF	TGCAGTGCTAGGGCCCGACAGAACACCGGGGAGCTGTTTTTT
TRBV5-1	few	TRBJ1-5	NA	CASSLGTSQPQHF	TGCGCCAGCAGCTTGGGGACGAGTCAGCCCCAGCATTTT
TRBV5-1	many	TRBJ2-1	NA	CASNPSPGAYNEQFF	TGCGCCAGCAACCCGTCCCCCGGGGCTTACAATGAGCAGTTCTTC
TRBV27	NA	TRBJ2-1	NA	CASSFVSSYNEQFF	TGTGCCAGCAGTTTCGTGAGCTCCTACAATGAGCAGTTCTTC
TRBV28	few	TRBJ2-7	TRBD1	CATVTGTGIYEQYF	TGTGCCACCGTGACCGGGACAGGGATCTACGAGCAGTACTTC
TRBV6-2/TRBV6-3	few	TRBJ2-7	NA	CASGGTTYEQYF	TGTGCCAGCGGGGGCACGACCTACGAGCAGTACTTC
TRBV7-2	few	TRBJ2-7	NA	CASSLSGIGEQYF	TGTGCCAGCAGCTTATCTGGGATCGGCGAGCAGTACTTC
TRBV20-1	few	TRBJ2-1	TRBD2	CSARDLMPSGYNEQFF	TGCAGTGCTAGAGATCTCATGCCTAGCGGATACAATGAGCAGTTCTTC
TRBV6-1	many	TRBJ1-1	NA	CASSASPRGESFF	TGTGCCAGCAGTGCCTCCCCCAGGGGCGAGTCTTTCTTT
TRBV19	NA	TRBJ1-2	NA	CASSIDLGAIHGYTF	TGTGCCAGTAGTATAGATCTAGGTGCGATACATGGCTACACCTTC
TRBV6-2/TRBV6-3	many	TRBJ2-1	TRBD1	CASTNRGLFSYNEQFF	TGTGCCAGCACCAACAGGGGGCTATTCTCCTACAATGAGCAGTTCTTC
TRBV29-1	many	TRBJ2-5	TRBD1	CSADVGQGKRGTQYF	TGCAGCGCTGATGTAGGACAGGGAAAAAGAGGGACCCAGTACTTC
TRBV27	NA	TRBJ2-5	NA	CASSLSPSHGTQYF	TGTGCCAGCAGTTTATCTCCGAGTCACGGGACCCAGTACTTC
TRBV19	many	TRBJ2-1	NA	CASSIPGATLSSYNEQFF	TGTGCCAGTAGTATCCCCGGTGCAACGCTGAGCTCCTACAATGAGCAGTTCTTC
TRBV12-3/TRBV12-4	many	TRBJ2-2	TRBD2	CASSLKVGLVGELFF	TGTGCCAGCAGTTTAAAAGTGGGACTAGTCGGGGAGCTGTTTTTT
TRBV2	few	TRBJ2-1	NA	CASSGGGVSYNEQFF	TGTGCCAGCAGTGGAGGTGGGGTCTCCTACAATGAGCAGTTCTTC
TRBV6-6	NA	TRBJ2-7	NA	CASTRDGEQYF	TGTGCCAGCACCAGAGATGGGGAGCAGTACTTC
TRBV12-5	few	TRBJ1-1	NA	CASGYGGVKSF	TGTGCTAGTGGTTACGGCGGTGTGAAAAGCTTT
TRBV9	few	TRBJ2-3	NA	CASSVDWGTTDTQYF	TGTGCCAGCAGCGTAGATTGGGGTACCACAGATACGCAGTATTTT
TRBV20-1	few	TRBJ1-1	NA	CSARDWGSEAFF	TGCAGTGCTAGGGATTGGGGGTCGGAAGCTTTCTTT
TRBV29-1	NA	TRBJ1-1	NA	CSVVREAAEAFF	TGCAGCGTTGTTAGGGAAGCGGCTGAAGCTTTCTTT
TRBV29-1	few	TRBJ2-6	NA	CSPNWEDTGANVLTF	TGCAGCCCGAACTGGGAGGACACTGGGGCCAACGTCCTGACTTTC
TRBV6-1	many	TRBJ1-1	TRBD1	CASREDRGNTEAFF	TGTGCCAGCAGGGAGGACAGGGGAAACACTGAAGCTTTCTTT